This TCR beta chain was documented in a study of shared clonotypes between healthy human individuals. Looking at the study overall: A donor's plate count was three for CD4 naive and three for CD4 memory; CD8 naive had two and CD8 memory one.

Assay execution took place at the deep level. Libraries were prepared by immunoSEQ multiplex PCR; TCRdb keeps only in-frame clonotypes and omits some of them. Among about 1.1 million clones listed, approximately 80% were seen once. This CDR3 is built from 14 residues. Germline-derived CDR1 and CDR2 are MGHDK and SYGVNS. The V end lost 3 bases, the J end lost 7 bases, and 15 bases lay between the germline ends. A note on this clone: As yet, its antigen is unknown.

Findings of the study overall: There were few donors, and this limited the genetic and exposure-history diversity represented.

Sequenced input: memory CD4+ T cells from PBMCs. As to subset: CD45RA-negative fraction. The rearrangement uses TRBV25-1 and TRBJ1-2; D call uncertain. This TCR came from a young man in good health. Some clones in this sample may be carry-over from other donors' samples. The CDR3: CASSDWNRLGGYTF. CDR3 sequence (DNA): TGTGCCAGCAGTGATTGGAACCGACTGGGTGGCTACACCTTC.